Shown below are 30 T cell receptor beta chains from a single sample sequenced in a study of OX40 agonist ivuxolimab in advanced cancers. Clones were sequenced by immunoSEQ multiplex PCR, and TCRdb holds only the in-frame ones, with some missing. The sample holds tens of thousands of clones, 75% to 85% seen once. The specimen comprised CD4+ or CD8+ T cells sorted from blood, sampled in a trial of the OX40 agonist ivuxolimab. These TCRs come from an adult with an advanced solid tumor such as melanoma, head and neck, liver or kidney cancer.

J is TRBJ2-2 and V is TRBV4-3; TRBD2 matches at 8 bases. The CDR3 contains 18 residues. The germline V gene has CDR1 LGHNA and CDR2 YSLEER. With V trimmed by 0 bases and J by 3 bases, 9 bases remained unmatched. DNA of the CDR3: TGCGCCAGCAGCCAAGATTGGCCCCAGCGGGGGTACACCGGGGAGCTGTTTTTT. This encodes CASSQDWPQRGYTGELFF.

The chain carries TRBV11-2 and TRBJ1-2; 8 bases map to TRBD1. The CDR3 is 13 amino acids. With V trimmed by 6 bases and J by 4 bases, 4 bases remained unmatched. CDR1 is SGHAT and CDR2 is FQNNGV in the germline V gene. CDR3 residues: CASSRDRSYGYTF. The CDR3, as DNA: TGTGCCAGCAGTCGGGACAGGAGCTATGGCTACACCTTC. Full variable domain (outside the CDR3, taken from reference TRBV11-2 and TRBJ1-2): EAGVAQSPRYKIIEKRQSVAFWCNPISGHATLYWYQQILGQGPKLLIQFQNNGVVDDSQLPKDRFSAERLKGVDSTLKIQPAKLEDSAVYLCASSRDRSYGYTFGSGTRLTVV.

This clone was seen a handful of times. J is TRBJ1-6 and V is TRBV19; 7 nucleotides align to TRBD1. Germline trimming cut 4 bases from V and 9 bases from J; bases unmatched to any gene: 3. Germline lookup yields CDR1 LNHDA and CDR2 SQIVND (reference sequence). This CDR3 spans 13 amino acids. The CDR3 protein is CASSTDRVSPLHF. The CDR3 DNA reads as TGTGCCAGTAGTACCGACAGGGTTTCACCCCTCCACTTT. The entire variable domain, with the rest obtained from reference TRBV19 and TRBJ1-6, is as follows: DGGITQSPKYLFRKEGQNVTLSCEQNLNHDAMYWYRQDPGQGLRLIYYSQIVNDFQKGDIAEGYSVSREKKESFPLTVTSAQKNPTAFYLCASSTDRVSPLHFGNGTRLTVT.

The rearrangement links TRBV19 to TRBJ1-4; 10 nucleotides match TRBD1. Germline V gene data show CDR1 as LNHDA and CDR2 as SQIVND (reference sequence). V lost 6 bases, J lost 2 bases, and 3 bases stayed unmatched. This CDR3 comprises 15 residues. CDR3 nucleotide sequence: TGTGCCAGTAGAGGGACAGGGGTGACTAATGAAAAACTGTTTTTT. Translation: CASRGTGVTNEKLFF.

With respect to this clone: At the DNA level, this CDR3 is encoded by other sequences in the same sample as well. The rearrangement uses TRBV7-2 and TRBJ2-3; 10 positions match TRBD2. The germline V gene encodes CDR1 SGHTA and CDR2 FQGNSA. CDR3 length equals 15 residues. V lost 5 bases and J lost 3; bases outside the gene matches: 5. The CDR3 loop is CASSPRLAGTDTQYF. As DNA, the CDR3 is TGTGCCAGCAGCCCTAGACTAGCGGGTACAGATACGCAGTATTTT.

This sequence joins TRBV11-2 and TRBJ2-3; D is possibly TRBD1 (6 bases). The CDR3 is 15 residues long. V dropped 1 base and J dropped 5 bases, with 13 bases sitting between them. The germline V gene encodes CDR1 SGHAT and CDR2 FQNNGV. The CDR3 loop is CASSLAAGARDTQYF. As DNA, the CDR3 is TGTGCCAGCAGCTTAGCGGCAGGGGCTAGAGATACGCAGTATTTT.

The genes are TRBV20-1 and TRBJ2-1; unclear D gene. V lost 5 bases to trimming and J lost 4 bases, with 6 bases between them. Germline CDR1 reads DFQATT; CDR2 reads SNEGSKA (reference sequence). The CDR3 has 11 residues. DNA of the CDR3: TGCAGTGCTGAGTCATACAATGAGCAGTTCTTC. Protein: CSAESYNEQFF.

The CDR3 DNA follows: TGTGCCAGCAGCTTAGGACAAGGCCGGAACGAAAAACTGTTTTTT. Translated: CASSLGQGRNEKLFF. The chain is built from TRBV7-7 and TRBJ1-4; D not certain. Trimming removed 1 base from V and 8 bases from J, with 14 bases in between. Germline CDR1 reads SSHAT; CDR2 reads FNYEAQ (reference sequence). This CDR3 region has 15 residues.

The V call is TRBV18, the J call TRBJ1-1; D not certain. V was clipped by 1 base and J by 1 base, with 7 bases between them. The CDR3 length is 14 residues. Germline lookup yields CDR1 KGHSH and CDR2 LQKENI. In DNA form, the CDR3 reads TGTGCCAGCTCACCACAGAGTCGGAACACTGAAGCTTTCTTT. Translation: CASSPQSRNTEAFF.

The CDR3 DNA is TGCGCCAGCAGCCTGGGAGGGCTTAGTGACTACAATGAGCAGTTCTTC. Its translation is CASSLGGLSDYNEQFF. This chain links TRBV5-1 with TRBJ2-1; TRBD2 agrees at 7 bases. With V trimmed by 4 bases and J by 3 bases, 10 bases remained unmatched. The CDR3 has 16 amino acids. The V gene's germline CDR1 is SGHRS and CDR2 YFSETQ.

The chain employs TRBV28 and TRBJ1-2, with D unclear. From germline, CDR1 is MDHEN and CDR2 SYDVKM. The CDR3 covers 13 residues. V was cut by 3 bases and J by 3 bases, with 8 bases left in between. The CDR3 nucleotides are TGTGCCAGCAGTTTTGTTGCCCACTATGGCTACACCTTC. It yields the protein CASSFVAHYGYTF.

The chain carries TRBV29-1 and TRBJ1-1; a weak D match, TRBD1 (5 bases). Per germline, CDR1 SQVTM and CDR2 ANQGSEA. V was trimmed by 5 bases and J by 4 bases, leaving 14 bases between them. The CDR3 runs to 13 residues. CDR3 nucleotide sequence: TGCAGCGTTTCACCCGGGGGGAGCACTGAAGCTTTCTTT. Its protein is CSVSPGGSTEAFF. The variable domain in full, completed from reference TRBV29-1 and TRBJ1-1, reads SAVISQKPSRDICQRGTSLTIQCQVDSQVTMMFWYRQQPGQSLTLIATANQGSEATYESGFVIDKFPISRPNLTFSTLTVSNMSPEDSSIYLCSVSPGGSTEAFFGQGTRLTVV.

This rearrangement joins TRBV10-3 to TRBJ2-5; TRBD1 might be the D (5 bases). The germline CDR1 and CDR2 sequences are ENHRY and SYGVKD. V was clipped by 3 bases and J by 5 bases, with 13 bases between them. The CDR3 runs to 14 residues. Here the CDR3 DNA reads TGTGCCATCAGTGAAGCAGGGCTCGGGGAGACCCAGTACTTC. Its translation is CAISEAGLGETQYF.

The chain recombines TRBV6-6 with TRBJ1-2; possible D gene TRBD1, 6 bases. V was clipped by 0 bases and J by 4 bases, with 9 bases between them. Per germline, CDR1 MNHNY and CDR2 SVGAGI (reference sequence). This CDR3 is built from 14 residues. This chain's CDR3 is CASSYSQGIYGYTF. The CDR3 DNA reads TGTGCCAGCAGTTACTCTCAGGGGATCTATGGCTACACCTTC.

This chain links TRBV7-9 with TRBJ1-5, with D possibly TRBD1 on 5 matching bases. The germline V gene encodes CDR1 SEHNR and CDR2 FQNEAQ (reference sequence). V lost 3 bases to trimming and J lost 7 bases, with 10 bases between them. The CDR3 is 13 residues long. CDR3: CASSFERGQPQHF. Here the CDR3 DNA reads TGTGCCAGCAGCTTTGAGAGGGGACAGCCCCAGCATTTT. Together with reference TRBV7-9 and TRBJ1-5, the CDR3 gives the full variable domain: DTGVSQNPRHKITKRGQNVTFRCDPISEHNRLYWYRQTLGQGPEFLTYFQNEAQLEKSRLLSDRFSAERPKGSFSTLEIQRTEQGDSAMYLCASSFERGQPQHFGDGTRLSIL.

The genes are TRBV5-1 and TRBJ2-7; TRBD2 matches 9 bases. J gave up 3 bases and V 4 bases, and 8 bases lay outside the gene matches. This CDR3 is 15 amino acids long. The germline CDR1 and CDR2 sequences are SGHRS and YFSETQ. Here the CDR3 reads CASSPTSGSNYEQYF. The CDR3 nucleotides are TGCGCCAGCAGCCCTACTAGCGGGTCCAACTACGAGCAGTACTTC.

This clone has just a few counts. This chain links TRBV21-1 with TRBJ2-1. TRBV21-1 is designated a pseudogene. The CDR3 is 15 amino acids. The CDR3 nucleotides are TGTGCCAGCAGCAAAGCTGGGGTTTCCTACAATGAGCAGTTCTTC. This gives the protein CASSKAGVSYNEQFF.

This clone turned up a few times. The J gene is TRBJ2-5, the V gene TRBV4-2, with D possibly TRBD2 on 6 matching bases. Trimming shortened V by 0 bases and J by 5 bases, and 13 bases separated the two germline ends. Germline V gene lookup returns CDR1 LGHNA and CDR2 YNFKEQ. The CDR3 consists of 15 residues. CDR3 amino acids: CASSQERRAEETQYF. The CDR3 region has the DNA TGTGCCAGCAGCCAAGAGCGGAGGGCTGAGGAGACCCAGTACTTC.

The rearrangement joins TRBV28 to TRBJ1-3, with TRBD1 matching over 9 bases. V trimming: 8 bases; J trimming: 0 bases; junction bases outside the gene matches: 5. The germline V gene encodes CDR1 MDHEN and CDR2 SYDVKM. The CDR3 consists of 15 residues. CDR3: CASCTTGGSGNTIYF. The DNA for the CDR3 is TGTGCCAGCTGCACGACAGGGGGCTCTGGAAACACCATATATTTT.

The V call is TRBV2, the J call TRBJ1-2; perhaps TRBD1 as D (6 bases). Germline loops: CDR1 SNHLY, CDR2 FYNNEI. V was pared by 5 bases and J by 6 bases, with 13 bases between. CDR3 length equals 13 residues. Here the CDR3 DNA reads TGTGCCAGCAGTTACAGGGTTCTCAATGGCTACACCTTC. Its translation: CASSYRVLNGYTF. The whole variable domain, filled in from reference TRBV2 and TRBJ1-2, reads EPEVTQTPSHQVTQMGQEVILRCVPISNHLYFYWYRQILGQKVEFLVSFYNNEISEKSEIFDDQFSVERPDGSNFTLKIRSTKLEDSAMYFCASSYRVLNGYTFGSGTRLTVV.

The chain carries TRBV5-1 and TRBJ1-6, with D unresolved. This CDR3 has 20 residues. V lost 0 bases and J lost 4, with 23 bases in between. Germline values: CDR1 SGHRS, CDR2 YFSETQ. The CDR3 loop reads CASSLEASQYLIRYNSPLHF. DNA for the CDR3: TGCGCCAGCAGCTTGGAGGCCAGCCAGTACCTTATTCGTTATAATTCACCCCTCCACTTT.

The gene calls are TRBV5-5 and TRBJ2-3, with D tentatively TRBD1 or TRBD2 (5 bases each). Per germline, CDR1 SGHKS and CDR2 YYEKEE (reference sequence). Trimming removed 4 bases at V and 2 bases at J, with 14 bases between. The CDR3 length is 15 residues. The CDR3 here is CASSNRDRVTDTQYF. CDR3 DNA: TGTGCCAGCAGCAACCGGGACCGGGTCACAGATACGCAGTATTTT.

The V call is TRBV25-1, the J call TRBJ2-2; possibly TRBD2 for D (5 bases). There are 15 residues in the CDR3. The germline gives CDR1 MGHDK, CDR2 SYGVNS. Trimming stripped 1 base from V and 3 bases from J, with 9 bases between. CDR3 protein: CASSEFGIYTGELFF. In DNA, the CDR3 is TGTGCCAGCAGTGAATTCGGGATCTACACCGGGGAGCTGTTTTTT.

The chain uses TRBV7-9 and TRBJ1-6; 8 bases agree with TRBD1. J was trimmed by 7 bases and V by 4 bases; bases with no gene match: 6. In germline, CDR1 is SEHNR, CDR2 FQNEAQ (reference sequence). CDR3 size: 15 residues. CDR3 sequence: CASSSQGARNSPLHF. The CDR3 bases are TGTGCCAGCAGCTCCCAGGGGGCGCGAAATTCACCCCTCCACTTT. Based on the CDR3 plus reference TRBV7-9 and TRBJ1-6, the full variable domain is DTGVSQNPRHKITKRGQNVTFRCDPISEHNRLYWYRQTLGQGPEFLTYFQNEAQLEKSRLLSDRFSAERPKGSFSTLEIQRTEQGDSAMYLCASSSQGARNSPLHFGNGTRLTVT.

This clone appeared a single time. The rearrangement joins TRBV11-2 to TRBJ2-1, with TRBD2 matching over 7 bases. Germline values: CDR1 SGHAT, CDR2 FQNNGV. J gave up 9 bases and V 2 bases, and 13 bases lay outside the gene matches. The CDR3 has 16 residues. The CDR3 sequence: CASSLRAGVKGSEQFF. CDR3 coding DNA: TGTGCCAGCAGCTTAAGGGCGGGGGTAAAGGGGAGTGAGCAGTTCTTC.

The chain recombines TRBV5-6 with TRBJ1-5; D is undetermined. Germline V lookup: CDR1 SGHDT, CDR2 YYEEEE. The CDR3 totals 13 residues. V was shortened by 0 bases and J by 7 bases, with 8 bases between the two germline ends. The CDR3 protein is CASSLGQEQPQHF. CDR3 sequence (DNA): TGTGCCAGCAGCTTGGGGCAGGAACAGCCCCAGCATTTT.

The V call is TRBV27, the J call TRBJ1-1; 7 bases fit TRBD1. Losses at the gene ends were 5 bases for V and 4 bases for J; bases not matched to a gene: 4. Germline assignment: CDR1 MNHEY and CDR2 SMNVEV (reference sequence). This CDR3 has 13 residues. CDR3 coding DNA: TGTGCCAGCAGTCTGCACAGGGGCACTGAAGCTTTCTTT. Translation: CASSLHRGTEAFF.

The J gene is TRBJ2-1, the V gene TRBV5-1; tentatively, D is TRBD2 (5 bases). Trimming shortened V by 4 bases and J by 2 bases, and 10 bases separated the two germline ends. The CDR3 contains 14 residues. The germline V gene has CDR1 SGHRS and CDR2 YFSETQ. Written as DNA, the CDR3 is TGCGCCAGCAGCCCGGGGTCAACCTACAATGAGCAGTTCTTC. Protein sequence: CASSPGSTYNEQFF. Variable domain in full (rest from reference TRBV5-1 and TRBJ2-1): KAGVTQTPRYLIKTRGQQVTLSCSPISGHRSVSWYQQTPGQGLQFLFEYFSETQRNKGNFPGRFSGRQFSNSRSEMNVSTLELGDSALYLCASSPGSTYNEQFFGPGTRLTVL.

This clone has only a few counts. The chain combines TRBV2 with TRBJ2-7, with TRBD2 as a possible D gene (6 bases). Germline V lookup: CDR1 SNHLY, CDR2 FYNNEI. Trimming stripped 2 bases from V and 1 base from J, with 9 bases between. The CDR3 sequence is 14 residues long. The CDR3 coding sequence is TGTGCCAGCAGTGAAAGACTAGTGTCCTACGAGCAGTACTTC. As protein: CASSERLVSYEQYF.

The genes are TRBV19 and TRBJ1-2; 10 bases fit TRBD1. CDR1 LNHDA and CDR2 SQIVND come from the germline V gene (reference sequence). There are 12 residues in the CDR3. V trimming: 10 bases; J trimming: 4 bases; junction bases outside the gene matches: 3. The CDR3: CATRTGGYGYTF. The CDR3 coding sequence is TGTGCCACTAGGACAGGGGGCTATGGCTACACCTTC. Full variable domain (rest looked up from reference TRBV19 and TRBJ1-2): DGGITQSPKYLFRKEGQNVTLSCEQNLNHDAMYWYRQDPGQGLRLIYYSQIVNDFQKGDIAEGYSVSREKKESFPLTVTSAQKNPTAFYLCATRTGGYGYTFGSGTRLTVV.